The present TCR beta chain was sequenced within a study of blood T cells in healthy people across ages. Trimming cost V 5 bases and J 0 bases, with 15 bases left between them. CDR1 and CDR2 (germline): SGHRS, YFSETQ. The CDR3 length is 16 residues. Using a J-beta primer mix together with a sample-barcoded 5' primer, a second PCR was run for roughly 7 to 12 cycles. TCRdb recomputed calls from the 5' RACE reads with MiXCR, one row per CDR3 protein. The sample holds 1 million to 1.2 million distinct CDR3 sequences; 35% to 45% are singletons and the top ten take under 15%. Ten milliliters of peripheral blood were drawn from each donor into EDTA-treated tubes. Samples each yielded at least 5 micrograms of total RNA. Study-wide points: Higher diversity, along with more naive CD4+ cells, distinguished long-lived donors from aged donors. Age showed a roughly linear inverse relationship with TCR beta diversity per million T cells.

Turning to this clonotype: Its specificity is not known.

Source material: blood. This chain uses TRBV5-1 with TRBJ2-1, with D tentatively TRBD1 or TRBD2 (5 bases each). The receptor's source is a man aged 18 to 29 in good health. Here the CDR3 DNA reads TGCGCCAGCAGGTATGCCGGGACCGTCTCCTACAATGAGCAGTTCTTC. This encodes CASRYAGTVSYNEQFF.